These 10 T cell receptor beta chains share one sample of origin, sequenced in a study of T cell changes during pregnancy in multiple sclerosis. Some clones are missing from TCRdb's copy, which holds only in-frame ones; the method was immunoSEQ multiplex PCR. This sample has under 60,000 clones, with approximately 94% found just once. The source material was CD4+ T cells from peripheral blood mononuclear cells, sampled in the third trimester of pregnancy. Source of these receptors: a female donor with multiple sclerosis, enrolled in a pregnancy study.

The gene calls are TRBV4-1 and TRBJ2-5; 8 bases match TRBD2. CDR1 is MGHRA and CDR2 is YSYEKL in the germline V gene. V trimming: 0 bases; J trimming: 5 bases; junction bases outside the gene matches: 11. The CDR3 contains 17 residues. CDR3 loop: CASSQDLGGRRVETQYF. The CDR3 DNA is TGCGCCAGCAGCCAAGATCTGGGCGGGAGGAGGGTTGAGACCCAGTACTTC.

This sequence joins TRBV14 and TRBJ1-2; D is uncertain. Trimming left V 2 bases short and J 8 bases short, with 15 bases between. The CDR3 runs to 14 residues. Germline-derived CDR1 and CDR2 are SGHDN and FVKESK. CDR3 in DNA: TGTGCCAGCAGCCAACTTTTCAGTCCCCTGGGCTACACCTTC. It encodes CASSQLFSPLGYTF.

The chain combines TRBV7-8 with TRBJ1-5; tentative D call: TRBD1 (5 bases). This CDR3 is built from 15 residues. V lost 1 base and J 2 bases, leaving 9 bases between the germline ends. Germline CDR1 and CDR2: SGHVS and FQNEAQ. CDR3 sequence reads: CASSLEGEGNQPQHF. The CDR3 DNA reads TGTGCCAGCAGCTTAGAAGGGGAGGGCAATCAGCCCCAGCATTTT.

This clone was recorded once. This chain uses TRBV28 with TRBJ2-5; 10 nucleotides line up with TRBD2. CDR1 is MDHEN, CDR2 SYDVKM, per germline. This CDR3 is 16 amino acids long. J gave up 5 bases and V 3 bases, and 9 bases lay outside the gene matches. DNA for the CDR3: TGTGCCAGCAGTTTGGGGGTAGCGGGAGGTGGGGAGACCCAGTACTTC. Translation: CASSLGVAGGGETQYF.

The chain uses TRBV2 and TRBJ1-5, with a possible D match to TRBD1 (5 bases). The CDR3 spans 13 residues. Trimming pared 11 bases from V and 0 bases from J, leaving 11 bases between. CDR1 is SNHLY, CDR2 FYNNEI, per germline. This CDR3 is CASGRDSNQPQHF. The CDR3 coding sequence is TGTGCCTCCGGCAGGGATAGCAATCAGCCCCAGCATTTT.

This clone showed up just once. The V and J genes are TRBV28 and TRBJ1-4; possibly TRBD1 for D (5 bases). The V end was cut by 7 bases, the J end by 0 bases, with 12 bases between. The CDR3 totals 15 residues. Germline CDR1 and CDR2: MDHEN and SYDVKM. Here the CDR3 DNA reads TGTGCCAGCACCTCCCCGGGGGCAACTAATGAAAAACTGTTTTTT. Translated: CASTSPGATNEKLFF.

The chain combines TRBV6-1 with TRBJ2-3, with TRBD2 matching 10 bases. Trimming took 7 bases from V and 6 from J; bases not matched to a gene: 4. This CDR3 comprises 13 residues. Per germline, CDR1 MNHNS and CDR2 SASEGT. The CDR3 sequence: CASKLAGFDTQYF. CDR3 DNA: TGTGCCAGCAAACTAGCGGGATTTGATACGCAGTATTTT.

The gene calls are TRBV4-3 and TRBJ1-6, with 8 bases matching TRBD1. Losses at the gene ends were 0 bases for V and 6 bases for J; bases not matched to a gene: 4. The CDR3 contains 16 residues. Germline V gives CDR1 LGHNA, CDR2 YSLEER. CDR3 nucleotides: TGCGCCAGCAGCCAAGAAGACAGGGGCCCTAATTCACCCCTCCACTTT. Translating gives CASSQEDRGPNSPLHF.

The CDR3 spells CASSPRSAKNIQYF. The CDR3 region has the DNA TGTGCCAGCAGCCCGAGGTCCGCCAAAAACATTCAGTACTTC. This sequence joins TRBV11-3 and TRBJ2-4; D remains ambiguous. This CDR3 has 14 residues. Trimming removed 5 bases from V and 1 base from J, with 9 bases in between. The germline gives CDR1 SGHNT, CDR2 YENEEA. Supplemented by reference TRBV11-3 and TRBJ2-4, the full variable domain reads EAGVVQSPRYKIIEKKQPVAFWCNPISGHNTLYWYLQNLGQGPELLIRYENEEAVDDSQLPKDRFSAERLKGVDSTLKIQPAELGDSAVYLCASSPRSAKNIQYFGAGTRLSVL.

This chain links TRBV27 with TRBJ1-5; no firm D call. This CDR3 spans 14 amino acids. The V end was cut by 5 bases, the J end by 0 bases, with 8 bases between. Germline CDR1 and CDR2: MNHEY and SMNVEV (reference sequence). CDR3 amino acids: CASSARYSNQPQHF. CDR3 DNA sequence: TGTGCCAGCAGTGCTAGGTATAGCAATCAGCCCCAGCATTTT.